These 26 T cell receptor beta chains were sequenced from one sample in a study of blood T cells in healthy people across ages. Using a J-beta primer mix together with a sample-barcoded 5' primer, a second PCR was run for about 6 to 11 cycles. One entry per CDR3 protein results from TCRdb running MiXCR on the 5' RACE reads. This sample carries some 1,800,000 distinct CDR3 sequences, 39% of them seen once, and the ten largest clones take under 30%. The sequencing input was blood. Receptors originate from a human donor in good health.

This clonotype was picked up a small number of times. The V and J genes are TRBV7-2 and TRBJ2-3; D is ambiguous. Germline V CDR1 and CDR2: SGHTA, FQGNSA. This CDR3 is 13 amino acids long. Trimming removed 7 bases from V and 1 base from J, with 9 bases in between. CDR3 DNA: TGTGCCAGCACCCTCTCAGGCACAGATACGCAGTATTTT. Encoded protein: CASTLSGTDTQYF.

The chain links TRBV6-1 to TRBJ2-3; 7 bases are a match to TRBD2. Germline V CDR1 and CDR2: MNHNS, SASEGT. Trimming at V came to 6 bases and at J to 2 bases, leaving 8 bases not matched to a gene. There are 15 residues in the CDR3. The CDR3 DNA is TGTGCCAGCAGGGGGACTAACAAATACACAGATACGCAGTATTTT. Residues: CASRGTNKYTDTQYF.

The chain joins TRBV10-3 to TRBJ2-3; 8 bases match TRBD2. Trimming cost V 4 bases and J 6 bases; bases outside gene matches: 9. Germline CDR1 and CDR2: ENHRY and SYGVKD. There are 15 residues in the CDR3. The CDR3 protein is CAISANGGGADTQYF. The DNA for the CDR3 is TGTGCCATCAGTGCCAACGGGGGGGGCGCCGATACGCAGTATTTT.

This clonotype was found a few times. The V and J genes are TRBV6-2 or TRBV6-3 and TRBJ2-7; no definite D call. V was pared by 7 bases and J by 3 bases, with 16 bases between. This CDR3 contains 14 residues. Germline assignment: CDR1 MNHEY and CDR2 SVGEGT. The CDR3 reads CASTRAGSLYEQYF. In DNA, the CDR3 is TGTGCCAGCACTCGGGCAGGAAGCCTCTACGAGCAGTACTTC.

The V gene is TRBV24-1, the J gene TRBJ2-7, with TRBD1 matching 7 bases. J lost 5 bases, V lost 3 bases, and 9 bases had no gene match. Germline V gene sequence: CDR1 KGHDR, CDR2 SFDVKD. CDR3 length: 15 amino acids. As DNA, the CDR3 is TGTGCCACCAGTGATGACACAGGGGTCTTTAACGAGCAGTACTTC. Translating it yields CATSDDTGVFNEQYF.

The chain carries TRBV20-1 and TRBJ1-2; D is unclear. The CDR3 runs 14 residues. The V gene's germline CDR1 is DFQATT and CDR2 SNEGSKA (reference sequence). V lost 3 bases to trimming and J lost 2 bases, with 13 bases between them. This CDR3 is CSARPGSQNYGYTF. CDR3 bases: TGCAGTGCTAGGCCAGGAAGTCAGAACTATGGCTACACCTTC.

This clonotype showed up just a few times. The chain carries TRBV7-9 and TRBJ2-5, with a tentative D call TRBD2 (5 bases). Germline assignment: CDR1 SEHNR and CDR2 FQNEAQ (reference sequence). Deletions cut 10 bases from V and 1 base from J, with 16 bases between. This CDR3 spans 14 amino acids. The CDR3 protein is CAINTPSFQETQYF. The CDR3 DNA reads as TGTGCCATCAATACTCCTAGCTTCCAAGAGACCCAGTACTTC.

CDR3 in amino acids: CASSITSGGHTDTQYF. The CDR3 region has the DNA TGTGCCAGTAGTATAACTAGCGGGGGCCACACAGATACGCAGTATTTT. V and J are TRBV19 and TRBJ2-3, with TRBD2 identical over 11 bases. Trimming took 2 bases from V and 2 from J; bases not matched to a gene: 3. Germline CDR1 and CDR2: LNHDA and SQIVND (reference sequence). The CDR3 contains 16 residues.

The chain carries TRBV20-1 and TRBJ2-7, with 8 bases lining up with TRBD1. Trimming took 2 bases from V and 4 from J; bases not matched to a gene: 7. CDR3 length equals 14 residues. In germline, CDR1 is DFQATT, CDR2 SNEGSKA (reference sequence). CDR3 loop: CSARKTGDVYEQYF. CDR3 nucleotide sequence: TGCAGTGCTAGAAAGACAGGGGACGTTTACGAGCAGTACTTC.

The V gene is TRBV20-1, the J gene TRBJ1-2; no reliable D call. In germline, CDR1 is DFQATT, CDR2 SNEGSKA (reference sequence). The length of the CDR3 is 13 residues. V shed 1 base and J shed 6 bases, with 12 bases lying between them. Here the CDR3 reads CSARVPGLDGYTF. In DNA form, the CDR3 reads TGCAGTGCTAGAGTGCCGGGTCTGGATGGCTACACCTTC.

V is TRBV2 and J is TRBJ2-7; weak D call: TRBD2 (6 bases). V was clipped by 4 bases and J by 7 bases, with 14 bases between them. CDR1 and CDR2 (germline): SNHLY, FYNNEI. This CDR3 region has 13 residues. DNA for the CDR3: TGTGCCAGCAGTGGAGAGTCCCGGGGGGAGCAGTACTTC. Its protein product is CASSGESRGEQYF.

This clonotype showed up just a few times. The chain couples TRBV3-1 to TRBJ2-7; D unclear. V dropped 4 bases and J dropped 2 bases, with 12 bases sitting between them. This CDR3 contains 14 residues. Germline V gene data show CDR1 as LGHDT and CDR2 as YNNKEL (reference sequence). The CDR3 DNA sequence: TGTGCCAGCAGCCTCCGGCTCAGAGCCTACGAGCAGTACTTC. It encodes CASSLRLRAYEQYF.

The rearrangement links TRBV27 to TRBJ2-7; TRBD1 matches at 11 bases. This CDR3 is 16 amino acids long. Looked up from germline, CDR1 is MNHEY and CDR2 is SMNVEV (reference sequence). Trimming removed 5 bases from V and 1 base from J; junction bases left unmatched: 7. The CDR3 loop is CASSPRTGGPSYEQYF. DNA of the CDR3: TGTGCCAGCAGTCCCCGGACAGGGGGCCCATCCTACGAGCAGTACTTC.

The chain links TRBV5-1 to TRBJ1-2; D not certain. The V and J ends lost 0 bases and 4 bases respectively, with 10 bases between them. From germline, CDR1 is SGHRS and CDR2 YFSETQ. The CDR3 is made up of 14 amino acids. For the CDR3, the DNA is TGCGCCAGCAGCTTGGCACAGAACATCTATGGCTACACCTTC. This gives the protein CASSLAQNIYGYTF.

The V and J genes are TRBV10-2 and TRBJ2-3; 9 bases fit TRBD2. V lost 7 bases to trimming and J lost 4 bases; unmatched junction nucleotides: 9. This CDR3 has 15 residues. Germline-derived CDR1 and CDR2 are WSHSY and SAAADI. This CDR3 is CASTPPGLASDTQYF. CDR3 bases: TGCGCCAGCACTCCGCCGGGACTAGCATCAGATACGCAGTATTTT.

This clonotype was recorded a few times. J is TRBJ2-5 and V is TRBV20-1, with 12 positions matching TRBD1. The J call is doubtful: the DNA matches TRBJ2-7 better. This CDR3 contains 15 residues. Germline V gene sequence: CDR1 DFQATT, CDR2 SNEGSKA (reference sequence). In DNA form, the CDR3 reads TGCAGTGCTAGAGACGGGACAGGGGGCGATGCCGAGCAGTACTTC. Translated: CSARDGTGGDAEQYF.

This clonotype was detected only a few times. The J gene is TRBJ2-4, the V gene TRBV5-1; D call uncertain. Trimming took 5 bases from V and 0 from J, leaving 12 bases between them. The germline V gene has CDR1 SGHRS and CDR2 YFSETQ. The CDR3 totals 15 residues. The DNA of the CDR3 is TGCGCCAGCAGATTACAGCCTTTAGCCAAAAACATTCAGTACTTC. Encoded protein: CASRLQPLAKNIQYF.

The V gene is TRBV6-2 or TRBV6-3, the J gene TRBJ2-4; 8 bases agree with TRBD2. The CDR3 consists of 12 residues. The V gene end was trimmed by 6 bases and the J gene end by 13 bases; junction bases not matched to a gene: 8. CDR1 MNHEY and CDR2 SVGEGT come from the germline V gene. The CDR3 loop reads CASSSRTGGQYF. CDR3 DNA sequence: TGTGCCAGCAGCTCGCGGACGGGAGGGCAGTACTTC.

CDR3 sequence: CSARDTKSYEQYF. The CDR3, as DNA: TGCAGTGCTAGAGATACCAAATCCTACGAGCAGTACTTC. The chain recombines TRBV20-1 with TRBJ2-7; D not certain. Germline lookup yields CDR1 DFQATT and CDR2 SNEGSKA (reference sequence). This CDR3 has 13 amino acids. The V gene lost 0 bases and the J gene lost 1 base, with 7 bases spanning the gap.

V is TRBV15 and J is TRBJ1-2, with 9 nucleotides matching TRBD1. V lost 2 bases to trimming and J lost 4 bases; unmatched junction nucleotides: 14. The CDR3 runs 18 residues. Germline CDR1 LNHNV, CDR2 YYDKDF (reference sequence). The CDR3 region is CATSRYREGQGLTYGYTF. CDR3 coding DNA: TGTGCCACCAGCAGATACCGAGAGGGACAGGGCTTAACCTATGGCTACACCTTC. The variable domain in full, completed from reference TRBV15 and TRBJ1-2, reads DAMVIQNPRYQVTQFGKPVTLSCSQTLNHNVMYWYQQKSSQAPKLLFHYYDKDFNNEADTPDNFQSRRPNTSFCFLDIRSPGLGDTAMYLCATSRYREGQGLTYGYTFGSGTRLTVV.

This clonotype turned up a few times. The CDR3 coding sequence is TGTGCCACCAGCAGAGGTCCGGACAGGATGGAAGAGACCCAGTACTTC. Translation: CATSRGPDRMEETQYF. The chain carries TRBV15 and TRBJ2-5; 7 nucleotides line up with TRBD1. Germline trimming cut 1 base from V and 3 bases from J; bases unmatched to any gene: 8. CDR1 LNHNV and CDR2 YYDKDF come from the germline V gene (reference sequence). The CDR3 length is 16 residues.

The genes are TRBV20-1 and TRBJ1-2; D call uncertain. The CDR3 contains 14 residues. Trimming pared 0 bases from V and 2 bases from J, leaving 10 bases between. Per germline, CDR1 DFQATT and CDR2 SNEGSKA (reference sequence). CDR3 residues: CSARDLERNYGYTF. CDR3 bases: TGCAGTGCTAGAGATTTGGAGCGAAACTATGGCTACACCTTC.

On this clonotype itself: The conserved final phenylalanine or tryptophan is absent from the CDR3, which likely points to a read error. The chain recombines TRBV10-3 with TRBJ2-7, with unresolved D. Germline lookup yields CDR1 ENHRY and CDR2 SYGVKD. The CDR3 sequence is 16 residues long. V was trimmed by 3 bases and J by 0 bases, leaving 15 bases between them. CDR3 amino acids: CAISDPNVLGSYEQYY. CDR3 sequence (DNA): TGTGCCATCAGTGACCCGAACGTCTTAGGCTCCTACGAGCAGTACTAC.

The CDR3 loop is CATSRDPDRANSPLHF. The CDR3 nucleotides read TGTGCCACCAGCAGAGATCCGGACAGGGCTAATTCACCCCTCCACTTT. The chain links TRBV15 to TRBJ1-6; 8 bases align to TRBD1. V shed 0 bases and J 6 bases; nucleotides not matched to a gene: 4. Per germline, CDR1 LNHNV and CDR2 YYDKDF (reference sequence). This CDR3 comprises 16 residues.

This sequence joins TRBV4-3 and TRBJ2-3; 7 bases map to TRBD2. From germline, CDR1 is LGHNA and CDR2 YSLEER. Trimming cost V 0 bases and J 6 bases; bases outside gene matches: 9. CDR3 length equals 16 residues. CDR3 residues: CASSQDLGGFEDTQYF. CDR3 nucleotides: TGCGCCAGCAGCCAAGATCTGGGGGGGTTCGAGGATACGCAGTATTTT.

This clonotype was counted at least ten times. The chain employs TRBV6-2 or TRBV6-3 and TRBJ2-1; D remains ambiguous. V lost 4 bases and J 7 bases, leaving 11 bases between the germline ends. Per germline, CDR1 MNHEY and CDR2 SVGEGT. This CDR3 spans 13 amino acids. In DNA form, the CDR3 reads TGTGCCAGCAGTTCCTTGCGGTGGAATGAGCAGTTCTTC. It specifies CASSSLRWNEQFF.